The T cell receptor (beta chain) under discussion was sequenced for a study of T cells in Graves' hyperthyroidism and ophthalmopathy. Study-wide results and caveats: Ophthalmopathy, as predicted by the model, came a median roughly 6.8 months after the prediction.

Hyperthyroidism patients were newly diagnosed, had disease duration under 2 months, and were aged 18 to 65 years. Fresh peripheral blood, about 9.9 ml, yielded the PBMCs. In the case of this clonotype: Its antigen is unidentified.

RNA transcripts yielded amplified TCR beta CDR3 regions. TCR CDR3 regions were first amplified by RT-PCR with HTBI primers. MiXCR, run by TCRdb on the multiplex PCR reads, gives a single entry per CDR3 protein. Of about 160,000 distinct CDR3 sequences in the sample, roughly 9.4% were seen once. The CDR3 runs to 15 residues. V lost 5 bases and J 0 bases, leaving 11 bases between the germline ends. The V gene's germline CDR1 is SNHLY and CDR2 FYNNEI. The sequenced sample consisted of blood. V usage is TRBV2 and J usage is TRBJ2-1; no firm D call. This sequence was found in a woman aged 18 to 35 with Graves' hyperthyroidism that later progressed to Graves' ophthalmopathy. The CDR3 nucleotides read TGTGCCAGCAGTCGATCTGCTAGCTCCTACAATGAGCAGTTCTTC. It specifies CASSRSASSYNEQFF.